This T cell receptor beta chain was captured in a study of blood T cells in healthy people across ages. This clonotype was detected a few times. Using a J-beta primer mix together with a sample-barcoded 5' primer, a second PCR was run for about 7 to 12 cycles. TCRdb re-called the 5' RACE reads through MiXCR, storing one row per CDR3 protein. In the table there are some 700,000 distinct CDR3 sequences, about a fifth of which are singletons. V lost 5 bases to trimming and J lost 4 bases, with 10 bases between them. Germline-derived CDR1 and CDR2 are SEHNR and FQNEAQ (reference sequence). There are 13 residues in the CDR3.

The clonotype originates from a man aged 65 to 79 in good health. The chain is built from TRBV7-9 and TRBJ2-3; perhaps TRBD2 as D (6 bases). Sequenced input: blood. The CDR3: CASSPRGSDTQYF. The CDR3 region has the DNA TGTGCCAGCAGCCCCCGGGGGTCAGATACGCAGTATTTT. Filled out from reference TRBV7-9 and TRBJ2-3, the complete variable domain reads DTGVSQNPRHKITKRGQNVTFRCDPISEHNRLYWYRQTLGQGPEFLTYFQNEAQLEKSRLLSDRFSAERPKGSFSTLEIQRTEQGDSAMYLCASSPRGSDTQYFGPGTRLTVL.